The next 9 T cell receptor beta chains were all read from a single sample in a study of blood T cell repertoires in COVID-19. The protocol was immunoSEQ multiplex PCR, while the TCRdb copy is restricted to in-frame clones and leaves out a portion. The profile covers tens of thousands of clones, with 85% to 90% appearing a single time and roughly 5% taken by the ten largest. Sequencing input: peripheral blood. The receptors come from an elderly man with acute or convalescent COVID-19.

The V call is TRBV7-9, the J call TRBJ2-5; 12 bases agree with TRBD2. The CDR3 sequence is 17 residues long. In germline, CDR1 is SEHNR, CDR2 FQNEAQ (reference sequence). Trimming took 2 bases from V and 1 from J; bases not matched to a gene: 5. The CDR3 nucleotides are TGTGCCAGCAGCTTATTGGCTAGCGGGGGGGTCCAAGAGACCCAGTACTTC. It encodes CASSLLASGGVQETQYF.

The chain combines TRBV5-1 with TRBJ2-7; weak D call: TRBD1 (5 bases). Germline V gives CDR1 SGHRS, CDR2 YFSETQ. Trimming removed 5 bases at V and 5 bases at J, with 14 bases between. This CDR3 contains 13 residues. CDR3 residues: CASSFDRMHEQYF. The CDR3 DNA sequence: TGCGCCAGCAGTTTTGACAGAATGCACGAGCAGTACTTC.

On this clone itself: The same CDR3 arises from other DNA sequences in this sample as well. The chain combines TRBV28 with TRBJ1-2; D might be TRBD1 (6 bases). Germline loops: CDR1 MDHEN, CDR2 SYDVKM. The CDR3 extends over 13 amino acids. Trimming removed 2 bases from V and 5 bases from J, with 9 bases in between. The CDR3 reads CASSLGQGYGYTF. The CDR3 DNA reads TGTGCCAGCAGTTTAGGGCAGGGGTATGGCTACACCTTC.

The V call is TRBV18, the J call TRBJ2-5; maybe TRBD2 (6 bases). The CDR3 has 14 residues. V was cut by 5 bases and J by 5 bases, with 15 bases left in between. Germline V gene data show CDR1 as KGHSH and CDR2 as LQKENI. DNA of the CDR3: TGTGCCAGCTCATCGGGATCAGGGACTGAGACCCAGTACTTC. It is translated as CASSSGSGTETQYF.

In this sample, this clone turned up once. This rearrangement joins TRBV6-6 to TRBJ2-1; 7 nucleotides agree with TRBD1. In germline, CDR1 is MNHNY, CDR2 SVGAGI (reference sequence). V lost 5 bases to trimming and J lost 6 bases; unmatched junction nucleotides: 7. This CDR3 contains 14 residues. The CDR3 is CASSARQGLNEQFF. CDR3 in DNA: TGTGCCAGCAGTGCTCGACAGGGCCTCAATGAGCAGTTCTTC.

The J gene is TRBJ1-2, the V gene TRBV30, with D perhaps matching TRBD1 (5 bases). CDR3 length: 12 amino acids. The ends were cut back, 4 bases at V and 6 bases at J, with 12 bases in the middle. The germline gives CDR1 GTSNPN, CDR2 SVGIG (reference sequence). The CDR3 loop reads CAWTTVGHGYTF. In nucleotides, the CDR3 is TGTGCCTGGACTACGGTGGGGCATGGCTACACCTTC.

V gene TRBV7-2 combines with J gene TRBJ1-4, with TRBD1 as a possible D gene (5 bases). V dropped 4 bases and J dropped 6 bases, with 18 bases sitting between them. Looked up from germline, CDR1 is SGHTA and CDR2 is FQGNSA. The CDR3 has 16 residues. The CDR3 here is CASSSLLVRADEKLFF. The CDR3 coding sequence is TGTGCCAGCAGCTCCCTCCTAGTCAGGGCCGATGAAAAACTGTTTTTT.

The chain links TRBV5-1 to TRBJ2-7; 7 nucleotides align to TRBD2. The CDR3 covers 12 residues. Germline loops: CDR1 SGHRS, CDR2 YFSETQ. Trimming at V came to 4 bases and at J to 4 bases, leaving 2 bases not matched to a gene. CDR3 DNA: TGCGCCAGCAGCCCGGGGGGTTACGAGCAGTACTTC. Its protein is CASSPGGYEQYF.

The V gene is TRBV28, the J gene TRBJ2-5; possible D gene TRBD1, 6 bases. The germline gives CDR1 MDHEN, CDR2 SYDVKM. CDR3 length: 16 residues. Trimming pared 2 bases from V and 4 bases from J, leaving 17 bases between. CDR3 loop: CASSLGKGGRGETQYF. CDR3 nucleotides: TGTGCCAGCAGTTTAGGGAAAGGGGGAAGGGGAGAGACCCAGTACTTC.